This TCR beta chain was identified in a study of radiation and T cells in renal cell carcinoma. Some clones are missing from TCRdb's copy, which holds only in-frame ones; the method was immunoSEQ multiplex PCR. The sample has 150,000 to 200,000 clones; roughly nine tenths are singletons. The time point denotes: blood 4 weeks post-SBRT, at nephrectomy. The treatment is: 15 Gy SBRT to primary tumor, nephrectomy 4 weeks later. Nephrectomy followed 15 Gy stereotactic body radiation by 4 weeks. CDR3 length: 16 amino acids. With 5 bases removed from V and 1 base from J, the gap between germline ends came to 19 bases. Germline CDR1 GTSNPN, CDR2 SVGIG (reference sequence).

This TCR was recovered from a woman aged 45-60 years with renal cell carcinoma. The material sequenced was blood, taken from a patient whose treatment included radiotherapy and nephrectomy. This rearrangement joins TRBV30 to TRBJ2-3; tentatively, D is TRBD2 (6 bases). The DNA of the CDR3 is TGTGCCTGGGGACCGGGACTTAGCGTAGGCACAGATACGCAGTATTTT. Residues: CAWGPGLSVGTDTQYF.